Shown below are 23 T cell receptor beta chains from a single sample sequenced in a study of T-cell reconstitution after alpha-beta-depleted transplantation in children. Unique molecular identifiers were used to barcode this TCRbeta library. TCRdb processed the PCR reads anew with MiXCR; each CDR3 protein has one entry. The sample holds hundreds of thousands of distinct CDR3 sequences, approximately 14% seen once. The specimen was PBMCs, collected before TCRalphabeta/CD19-depleted stem cell transplant. All receptors come from a girl aged 2-10 years with congenital amegakaryocytic thrombocytopenia, due to receive a stem cell transplant.

This clonotype was picked up a small number of times. J is TRBJ2-1 and V is TRBV28; TRBD2 matches 10 bases. V was clipped by 8 bases and J by 3 bases; unmatched bases: 10. In germline, CDR1 is MDHEN, CDR2 SYDVKM. The CDR3 covers 16 residues. CDR3 sequence: CASGLGAGGLYNEQFF. In nucleotides, the CDR3 is TGTGCCAGCGGTCTCGGAGCGGGAGGGCTCTACAATGAGCAGTTCTTC.

This clonotype was counted ten times or more. This rearrangement joins TRBV7-2 to TRBJ2-1; perhaps TRBD2 as D (6 bases). Germline V gives CDR1 SGHTA, CDR2 FQGNSA. The V end was cut by 1 base, the J end by 8 bases, with 15 bases between. This CDR3 is built from 15 residues. The CDR3 spells CASSLVAGFSDEQFF. In DNA, the CDR3 is TGTGCCAGCAGCTTAGTGGCGGGGTTCAGCGATGAGCAGTTCTTC.

This clonotype was detected ten times or more. The rearrangement joins TRBV7-2 to TRBJ2-1; 8 nucleotides match TRBD2. Germline V gives CDR1 SGHTA, CDR2 FQGNSA. With 4 bases clipped from V and 4 bases from J, the junction kept 6 bases outside the gene matches. The CDR3 length is 15 residues. The CDR3 DNA follows: TGTGCCAGCAGCTACGGACTAGCTCTTTACAATGAGCAGTTCTTC. This codes for CASSYGLALYNEQFF.

The chain has TRBV2 and TRBJ1-2, with D perhaps TRBD1 (6 bases). The germline V gene has CDR1 SNHLY and CDR2 FYNNEI. The V end was cut by 3 bases, the J end by 4 bases, with 12 bases between. This CDR3 is 14 amino acids long. The CDR3 region is CASSEGRGGYGYTF. The CDR3 coding sequence is TGTGCCAGCAGTGAGGGCAGGGGAGGCTATGGCTACACCTTC.

This clonotype has a count of ten or more. In nucleotides, the CDR3 is TGTGCCAGCAGCCTTTACGGGACTAGCGGGTACAATGAGCAGTTCTTC. This codes for CASSLYGTSGYNEQFF. The gene calls are TRBV6-1 and TRBJ2-1; 12 bases line up with TRBD2. The CDR3 totals 16 residues. Germline V lookup: CDR1 MNHNS, CDR2 SASEGT. V was pared by 6 bases and J by 4 bases, with 7 bases of the junction left unmatched.

The chain uses TRBV11-1 and TRBJ2-3, with TRBD2 matching over 10 bases. From germline, CDR1 is SGHAT and CDR2 FQDESV (reference sequence). V was pared by 7 bases and J by 1 base, with 14 bases of the junction left unmatched. The CDR3 length is 18 residues. The CDR3, as DNA: TGTGCCAGCACGTCCGGGACTAGCGTCCTACGTGGCACAGATACGCAGTATTTT. Translating it yields CASTSGTSVLRGTDTQYF.

There are a few counts of this clonotype. The genes are TRBV20-1 and TRBJ2-1; 8 bases align to TRBD2. J was trimmed by 1 base and V by 6 bases; bases with no gene match: 5. The CDR3 sequence is 14 residues long. Per germline, CDR1 DFQATT and CDR2 SNEGSKA (reference sequence). CDR3 loop: CSAPRGESYNEQFF. In nucleotides, the CDR3 is TGCAGTGCCCCGCGGGGGGAATCCTACAATGAGCAGTTCTTC.

This clonotype was detected a few times. This chain links TRBV12-3 or TRBV12-4 with TRBJ2-7, with 8 positions matching TRBD2. CDR3 size: 14 residues. V shed 6 bases and J 6 bases; nucleotides not matched to a gene: 10. The CDR3 sequence is CASRTGLEPGEQYF. DNA of the CDR3: TGTGCCAGCAGAACGGGACTAGAGCCAGGCGAGCAGTACTTC.

This clonotype showed up many times. This chain's CDR3 is CASTLFDSTDTQYF. In nucleotides, the CDR3 is TGTGCCAGCACCCTTTTCGACAGCACAGATACGCAGTATTTT. The gene calls are TRBV27 and TRBJ2-3; D gene unclear. Trimming shortened V by 7 bases and J by 0 bases, and 11 bases separated the two germline ends. The CDR3 has 14 residues. Germline CDR1 reads MNHEY; CDR2 reads SMNVEV (reference sequence).

The chain has TRBV7-2 and TRBJ2-7, with a possible D match to TRBD1 (5 bases). Germline V gives CDR1 SGHTA, CDR2 FQGNSA. This CDR3 region has 15 residues. V lost 4 bases to trimming and J lost 0 bases, with 13 bases between them. CDR3 DNA: TGTGCCAGCAGCTCATTCCAGGGTCTCTCCTACGAGCAGTACTTC. This encodes CASSSFQGLSYEQYF.

The chain recombines TRBV12-5 with TRBJ2-7; no reliable D call. Germline loops: CDR1 LGHNT, CDR2 FRNRAP. Deletions cut 4 bases from V and 0 bases from J, with 7 bases between. This CDR3 has 13 residues. CDR3 residues: CASGSRSSYEQYF. The CDR3 nucleotides read TGTGCTAGTGGTTCCAGGAGCTCCTACGAGCAGTACTTC.

The J gene is TRBJ2-1, the V gene TRBV27; unclear D gene. Germline loops: CDR1 MNHEY, CDR2 SMNVEV (reference sequence). The CDR3 is 12 amino acids. Trimming removed 3 bases from V and 8 bases from J, with 8 bases in between. This CDR3 reads CASSFKADEQFF. CDR3 DNA sequence: TGTGCCAGCAGTTTTAAGGCGGATGAGCAGTTCTTC.

V is TRBV20-1 and J is TRBJ2-1, with 11 bases aligning to TRBD2. CDR3 length equals 15 residues. The junction had 4 bases not matched to a gene; V was cut back by 3 bases and J by 3 bases. In germline, CDR1 is DFQATT, CDR2 SNEGSKA (reference sequence). Here the CDR3 DNA reads TGCAGTGCTAGGACCGGACTAGCGGGCTACAATGAGCAGTTCTTC. Its protein product is CSARTGLAGYNEQFF.

Only a few counts were recorded for this clonotype. The rearrangement joins TRBV9 to TRBJ2-6; D gene unclear. V lost 0 bases, J lost 0 bases, and 7 bases lay in between. Germline V lookup: CDR1 SGDLS, CDR2 YYNGEE. The CDR3 consists of 16 residues. Written as DNA, the CDR3 is TGTGCCAGCAGCGTAGGACCGGACTCTGGGGCCAACGTCCTGACTTTC. Amino acid sequence: CASSVGPDSGANVLTF.

Many counts were recorded for this clonotype. The J gene is TRBJ1-5, the V gene TRBV7-9; D may be TRBD1 (5 bases). The CDR3 spans 13 residues. V lost 7 bases, J lost 3 bases, and 10 bases lay in between. Germline CDR1 is SEHNR and CDR2 is FQNEAQ (reference sequence). CDR3: CASNRDLNQPQHF. In DNA, the CDR3 is TGTGCCAGCAACCGGGACCTCAATCAGCCCCAGCATTTT.

This clonotype was detected a few times. This chain's CDR3 is CASSLLQGPYPGELFF. The CDR3 DNA reads as TGTGCCAGCAGCTTACTCCAGGGGCCGTATCCCGGGGAGCTGTTTTTT. The chain couples TRBV11-2 to TRBJ2-2; a weak D match, TRBD1 (6 bases). The CDR3 covers 16 residues. Germline CDR1 SGHAT, CDR2 FQNNGV. V was pared by 2 bases and J by 6 bases, with 16 bases between.

V and J are TRBV5-1 and TRBJ2-7; 7 bases align to TRBD1. This CDR3 is built from 14 residues. V was pared by 2 bases and J by 2 bases, with 4 bases of the junction left unmatched. Looked up from germline, CDR1 is SGHRS and CDR2 is YFSETQ. The CDR3 sequence is CASSFQGDAYEQYF. The CDR3 DNA sequence: TGCGCCAGCAGCTTCCAGGGGGACGCCTACGAGCAGTACTTC.

This clonotype was recorded many times. V usage is TRBV12-3 or TRBV12-4 and J usage is TRBJ2-2; the match to TRBD1 covers 9 bases. CDR3 length equals 16 residues. V lost 4 bases and J lost 7; bases outside the gene matches: 10. The CDR3 is CASSYLIQGAGGELFF. The DNA of the CDR3 is TGTGCCAGCAGTTACCTGATACAGGGGGCAGGCGGGGAGCTGTTTTTT.

V is TRBV7-2 and J is TRBJ2-2; 11 bases fit TRBD1. After removal of 7 bases from V and 3 bases from J, the junction contained 4 bases not matched to a gene. The V gene's germline CDR1 is SGHTA and CDR2 FQGNSA. CDR3 length: 15 residues. The CDR3 protein is CASTRTGGDTGELFF. CDR3 DNA: TGTGCCAGCACCAGGACAGGGGGCGACACCGGGGAGCTGTTTTTT.

This clonotype showed up just a few times. The rearrangement uses TRBV19 and TRBJ2-1; 14 bases are shared with TRBD2. There are 18 residues in the CDR3. CDR1 and CDR2 (germline): LNHDA, SQIVND (reference sequence). The V gene end was trimmed by 3 bases and the J gene end by 0 bases; junction bases not matched to a gene: 4. The CDR3 nucleotides are TGTGCCAGTAGTATGGGACTAGCGGGAGTTAGCTCCTACAATGAGCAGTTCTTC. It yields the protein CASSMGLAGVSSYNEQFF.

This clonotype came up a few times. V is TRBV7-9 and J is TRBJ2-7; D is undetermined. V dropped 0 bases and J dropped 5 bases, with 11 bases sitting between them. Germline assignment: CDR1 SEHNR and CDR2 FQNEAQ (reference sequence). The CDR3 loop spans 14 amino acids. The chain's CDR3 is CASSLAGMRDEQYF. The CDR3 DNA follows: TGTGCCAGCAGCTTAGCGGGAATGCGCGACGAGCAGTACTTC.

In this sample, this clonotype turned up many times. V gene TRBV5-1 combines with J gene TRBJ2-3, with 8 bases aligning to TRBD1. The CDR3 length is 17 residues. CDR1 and CDR2 (germline): SGHRS, YFSETQ. Germline trimming cut 4 bases from V and 0 bases from J; bases unmatched to any gene: 10. The chain's CDR3 is CASSRNGQGYSTDTQYF. As DNA, the CDR3 is TGCGCCAGCAGCCGAAACGGACAGGGCTATAGCACAGATACGCAGTATTTT.

This clonotype was observed at least ten times. V gene TRBV5-1 combines with J gene TRBJ2-1; 8 bases line up with TRBD2. CDR3 length: 15 residues. The germline V gene encodes CDR1 SGHRS and CDR2 YFSETQ. With 5 bases clipped from V and 4 bases from J, the junction kept 8 bases outside the gene matches. In DNA, the CDR3 is TGCGCCAGCAGAACCACTAGCGGAGTTTACAATGAGCAGTTCTTC. Translating gives CASRTTSGVYNEQFF.